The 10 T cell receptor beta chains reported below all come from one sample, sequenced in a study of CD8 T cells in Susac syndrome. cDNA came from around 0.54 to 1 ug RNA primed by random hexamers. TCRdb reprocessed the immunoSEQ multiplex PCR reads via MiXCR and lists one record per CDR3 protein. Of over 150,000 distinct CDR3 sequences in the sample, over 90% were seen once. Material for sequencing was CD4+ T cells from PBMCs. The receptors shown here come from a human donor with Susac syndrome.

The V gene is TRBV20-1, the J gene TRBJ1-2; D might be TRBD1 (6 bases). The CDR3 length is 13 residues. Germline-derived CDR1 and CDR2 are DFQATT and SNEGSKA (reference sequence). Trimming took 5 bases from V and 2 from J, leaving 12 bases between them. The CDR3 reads CSAGMGANYGYTF. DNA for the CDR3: TGCAGTGCTGGGATGGGGGCCAACTATGGCTACACCTTC.

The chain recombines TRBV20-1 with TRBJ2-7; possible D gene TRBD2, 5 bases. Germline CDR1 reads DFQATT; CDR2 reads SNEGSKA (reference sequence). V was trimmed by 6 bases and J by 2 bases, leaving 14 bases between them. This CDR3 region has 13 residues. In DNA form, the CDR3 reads TGCAGTGCCCAAGCGGAGCCGGCCTACGAGCAGTACTTC. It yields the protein CSAQAEPAYEQYF.

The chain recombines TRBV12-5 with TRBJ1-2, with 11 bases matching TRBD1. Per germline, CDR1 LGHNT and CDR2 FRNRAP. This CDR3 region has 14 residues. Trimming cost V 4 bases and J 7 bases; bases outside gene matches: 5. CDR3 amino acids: CASGSDRGHSGYTF. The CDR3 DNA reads TGTGCTAGTGGTTCGGACAGGGGGCATAGTGGCTACACCTTC.

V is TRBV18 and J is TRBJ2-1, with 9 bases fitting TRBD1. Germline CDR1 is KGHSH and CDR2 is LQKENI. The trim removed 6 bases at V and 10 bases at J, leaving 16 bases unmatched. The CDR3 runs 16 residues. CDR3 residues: CASSPSGTGSGFEQFF. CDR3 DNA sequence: TGTGCCAGCTCCCCATCCGGGACAGGGTCAGGTTTCGAGCAGTTCTTC.

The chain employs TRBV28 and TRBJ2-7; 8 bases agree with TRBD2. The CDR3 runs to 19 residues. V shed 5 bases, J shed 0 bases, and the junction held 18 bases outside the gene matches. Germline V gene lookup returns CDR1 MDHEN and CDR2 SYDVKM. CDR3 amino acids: CASSLPGHLRLALSYEQYF. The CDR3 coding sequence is TGTGCCAGCAGTCTCCCGGGACACCTGAGACTAGCGCTCTCCTACGAGCAGTACTTC.

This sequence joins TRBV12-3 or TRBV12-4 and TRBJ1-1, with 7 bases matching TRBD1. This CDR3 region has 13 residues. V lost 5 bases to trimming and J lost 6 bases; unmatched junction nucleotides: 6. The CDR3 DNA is TGTGCCAGCAGTCCCGGGACAGCACCTGAAGCTTTCTTT. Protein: CASSPGTAPEAFF.

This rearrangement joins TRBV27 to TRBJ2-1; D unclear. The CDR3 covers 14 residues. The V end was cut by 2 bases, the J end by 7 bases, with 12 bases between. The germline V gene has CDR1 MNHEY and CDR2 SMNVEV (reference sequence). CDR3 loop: CASSLRQVGNEQFF. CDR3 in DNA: TGTGCCAGCAGTTTAAGGCAGGTCGGGAATGAGCAGTTCTTC.

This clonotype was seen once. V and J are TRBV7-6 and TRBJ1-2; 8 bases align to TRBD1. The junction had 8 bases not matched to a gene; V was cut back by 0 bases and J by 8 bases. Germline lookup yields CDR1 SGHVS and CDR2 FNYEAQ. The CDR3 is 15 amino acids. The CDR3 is CASSLAAGGDYGYTF. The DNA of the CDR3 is TGTGCCAGCAGCTTAGCGGCAGGGGGCGATTACGGCTACACCTTC.

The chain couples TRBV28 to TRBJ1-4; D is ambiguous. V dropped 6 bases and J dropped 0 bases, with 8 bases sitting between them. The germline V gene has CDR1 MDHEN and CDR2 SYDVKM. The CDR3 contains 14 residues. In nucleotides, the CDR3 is TGTGCCAGCAGGGAAACGGCAACTAATGAAAAACTGTTTTTT. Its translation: CASRETATNEKLFF.

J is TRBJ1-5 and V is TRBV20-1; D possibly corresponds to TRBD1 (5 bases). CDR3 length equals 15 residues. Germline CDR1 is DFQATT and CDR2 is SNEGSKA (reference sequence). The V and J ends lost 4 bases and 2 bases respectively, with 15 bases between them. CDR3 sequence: CSATSQEYGNQPQHF. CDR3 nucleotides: TGCAGTGCTACTTCACAGGAATACGGCAATCAGCCCCAGCATTTT.